The 21 T cell receptor beta chains reported below all come from one sample, sequenced in a study of shared clonotypes between healthy human individuals. Measured with immunoSEQ multiplex PCR; TCRdb has only the in-frame clones, and not every one. The sample records around 2,000,000 clones, around 95% being singletons. The source material was naive CD4+ T cells sorted from blood. Subset in this sample: CD45RA+ positively selected. These receptor sequences come from a man aged 18 to 30 in good health.

This sequence joins TRBV9 and TRBJ2-7; no clear D. Trimming removed 0 bases at V and 4 bases at J, with 8 bases between. The CDR3 length is 13 residues. Germline CDR1 and CDR2: SGDLS and YYNGEE. CDR3 loop: CASSVANSYEQYF. The CDR3 DNA reads TGTGCCAGCAGCGTAGCGAATAGTTACGAGCAGTACTTC. The variable domain in full, with the rest retrieved from reference TRBV9 and TRBJ2-7, is DSGVTQTPKHLITATGQRVTLRCSPRSGDLSVYWYQQSLDQGLQFLIQYYNGEERAKGNILERFSAQQFPDLHSELNLSSLELGDSALYFCASSVANSYEQYFGPGTRLTVT.

The chain links TRBV4-3 to TRBJ1-4; D may be TRBD1 (5 bases). Trimming took 4 bases from V and 1 from J, leaving 13 bases between them. The CDR3 runs to 16 residues. Germline V gives CDR1 LGHNA, CDR2 YSLEER. The CDR3 spells CASSLYGGVTNEKLFF. CDR3 DNA: TGCGCCAGCAGCCTTTACGGGGGAGTAACTAATGAAAAACTGTTTTTT.

The genes are TRBV29-1 and TRBJ2-3; 9 bases are shared with TRBD2. This CDR3 spans 15 amino acids. Germline V gene sequence: CDR1 SQVTM, CDR2 ANQGSEA. The V segment lost 3 bases and the J segment 4 bases; nucleotides outside the gene matches: 8. The CDR3 nucleotides read TGCAGCGTTGACGGTGCGGGAGGGCCTTCAGATACGCAGTATTTT. This codes for CSVDGAGGPSDTQYF.

This chain joins TRBV6-5 and TRBJ1-1, with D uncertain. V lost 8 bases to trimming and J lost 0 bases, with 10 bases between them. Looked up from germline, CDR1 is MNHEY and CDR2 is SVGAGI. This CDR3 spans 13 amino acids. CDR3 DNA: TGTGCCAGCCGAAACAGCGTGAACACTGAAGCTTTCTTT. It specifies CASRNSVNTEAFF.

This chain joins TRBV19 and TRBJ1-2; D gene uncertain. In germline, CDR1 is LNHDA, CDR2 SQIVND (reference sequence). Trimming removed 3 bases from V and 5 bases from J, with 10 bases in between. The CDR3 has 13 amino acids. The CDR3 region is CASSILGGYGYTF. In nucleotides, the CDR3 is TGTGCCAGTAGTATTCTCGGCGGATATGGCTACACCTTC.

The chain carries TRBV6-5 and TRBJ1-2; D not resolved. Trimming stripped 6 bases from V and 5 bases from J, with 16 bases between. The CDR3 covers 14 residues. Germline assignment: CDR1 MNHEY and CDR2 SVGAGI. CDR3 residues: CASSQGSSAYGYTF. CDR3 in DNA: TGTGCCAGCAGCCAAGGGTCCTCGGCGTATGGCTACACCTTC.

The chain joins TRBV10-3 to TRBJ2-1; a weak D match, TRBD2 (5 bases). The CDR3 runs 15 residues. V was shortened by 8 bases and J by 0 bases, with 14 bases between the two germline ends. The V gene's germline CDR1 is ENHRY and CDR2 SYGVKD. The CDR3 DNA sequence: TGTGCCATCGACGGAGGAAGGGACTCCTACAATGAGCAGTTCTTC. It translates to CAIDGGRDSYNEQFF.

The DNA of the CDR3 is TGTGCTAGTGGTTTGGAACTCAACAGGGGAAACACCATATATTTT. This sequence encodes CASGLELNRGNTIYF. The V gene is TRBV12-5, the J gene TRBJ1-3; possible D gene TRBD1, 5 bases. Germline-derived CDR1 and CDR2 are LGHNT and FRNRAP. The CDR3 extends over 15 amino acids. The V gene lost 1 base and the J gene lost 4 bases, with 11 bases spanning the gap.

A note on this clone: The junction departs from the called germline gene at one end, perhaps through a read error. The chain is built from TRBV7-7 and TRBJ2-5, with TRBD2 matching 12 bases. There are 15 residues in the CDR3. Germline values: CDR1 SSHAT, CDR2 FNYEAQ (reference sequence). CDR3 sequence: CASSRTSGVGETQYF. The CDR3 coding sequence is TGTGCTAGCAGCCGGACTAGCGGGGTGGGGGAGACCCAGTACTTC.

The chain joins TRBV5-1 to TRBJ2-7; the match to TRBD2 covers 13 bases. Germline values: CDR1 SGHRS, CDR2 YFSETQ. After removal of 4 bases from V and 2 bases from J, the junction contained 3 bases not matched to a gene. This CDR3 comprises 15 residues. The CDR3 nucleotides are TGCGCCAGCAGCCGGACTAGCGGGAGTACCTACGAGCAGTACTTC. Translation: CASSRTSGSTYEQYF. The full variable domain, completed using reference TRBV5-1 and TRBJ2-7, is KAGVTQTPRYLIKTRGQQVTLSCSPISGHRSVSWYQQTPGQGLQFLFEYFSETQRNKGNFPGRFSGRQFSNSRSEMNVSTLELGDSALYLCASSRTSGSTYEQYFGPGTRLTVT.

The CDR3 protein is CASSLSFGVRPQHF. The CDR3 DNA follows: TGTGCCAGCAGTTTATCTTTCGGGGTCCGTCCCCAGCATTTT. The chain joins TRBV27 to TRBJ1-5; no clear D. The CDR3 loop spans 14 amino acids. CDR1 MNHEY and CDR2 SMNVEV come from the germline V gene (reference sequence). The germline V and J ends were trimmed by 0 bases and 10 bases, with 13 bases remaining between them.

This chain connects TRBV28 to TRBJ2-7, with D hard to call. Germline loops: CDR1 MDHEN, CDR2 SYDVKM. There are 14 residues in the CDR3. Trimming took off 2 bases at V and 2 bases at J, with 10 bases between the two ends. The CDR3 DNA is TGTGCCAGCAGTTTAGGTCACGGAACCTACGAGCAGTACTTC. Its protein product is CASSLGHGTYEQYF.

This chain uses TRBV10-1 with TRBJ1-4, with D perhaps matching TRBD1 (5 bases). The CDR3 has 14 residues. CDR1 is WNHNN and CDR2 is SYGVQD in the germline V gene (reference sequence). With 4 bases removed from V and 8 bases from J, the gap between germline ends came to 14 bases. Here the CDR3 DNA reads TGCGCCAGCAGTGGAGGAGGGACTGAGGAAAAACTGTTTTTT. This gives the protein CASSGGGTEEKLFF.

As concerns this clone: The same CDR3 can be traced to other DNA sequences in this sample. The genes are TRBV18 and TRBJ1-1; TRBD1 might be the D (5 bases). CDR3 length: 13 residues. The germline gives CDR1 KGHSH, CDR2 LQKENI. V was cut by 6 bases and J by 1 base, with 9 bases left in between. The DNA for the CDR3 is TGTGCCAGCTCGCCCACAGGGAACACTGAAGCTTTCTTT. Its translation: CASSPTGNTEAFF.

The DNA of the CDR3 is TGTGCCAGCTCATCCTTTGGACAGGGTGAAGCTTTCTTT. This codes for CASSSFGQGEAFF. The chain couples TRBV18 to TRBJ1-1; 8 bases fit TRBD1. The ends lost 5 bases at V and 7 bases at J; junction bases unmatched: 6. This CDR3 has 13 residues. Germline CDR1 and CDR2: KGHSH and LQKENI.

The chain links TRBV11-2 to TRBJ2-3; TRBD2 might be the D (6 bases). V shed 5 bases and J shed 4 bases, with 13 bases lying between them. Germline CDR1 reads SGHAT; CDR2 reads FQNNGV. This CDR3 is built from 14 residues. The CDR3 sequence: CASSRVGGSDTQYF. CDR3 nucleotide sequence: TGTGCCAGCAGCCGTGTCGGGGGATCAGATACGCAGTATTTT.

In this sample, this clone turned up once. CDR3 sequence: CASSTRTESSYEQYF. The CDR3 DNA reads TGTGCCAGCAGTACGCGGACCGAGAGCTCCTACGAGCAGTACTTC. The chain couples TRBV27 to TRBJ2-7; no definite D call. V shed 5 bases and J shed 0 bases, with 14 bases lying between them. This CDR3 has 15 residues. Looked up from germline, CDR1 is MNHEY and CDR2 is SMNVEV (reference sequence).

This clone was recorded only once. This chain connects TRBV5-1 to TRBJ2-3; TRBD1 aligns across 10 bases. Looked up from germline, CDR1 is SGHRS and CDR2 is YFSETQ. Losses at the gene ends were 2 bases for V and 6 bases for J; bases not matched to a gene: 6. The CDR3 runs to 15 residues. In nucleotides, the CDR3 is TGCGCCAGCAGCTTCGGACAGGGGGAAACGGATACGCAGTATTTT. Translated: CASSFGQGETDTQYF.

J is TRBJ2-1 and V is TRBV18; no definite D call. The CDR3 sequence is 12 residues long. The germline V gene has CDR1 KGHSH and CDR2 LQKENI. Trimming removed 2 bases at V and 8 bases at J, with 7 bases between. The CDR3 protein is CASSPGIHEQFF. The CDR3 DNA sequence: TGTGCCAGCTCACCAGGTATCCATGAGCAGTTCTTC.

The chain links TRBV10-3 to TRBJ1-1; perhaps TRBD1 as D (5 bases). The CDR3 totals 14 residues. CDR1 is ENHRY, CDR2 SYGVKD, per germline. Trimming took off 3 bases at V and 2 bases at J, with 10 bases between the two ends. The CDR3 region has the DNA TGTGCCATCAGTGAAGCCGGGGGAAACACTGAAGCTTTCTTT. It encodes CAISEAGGNTEAFF.

The genes are TRBV29-1 and TRBJ2-7, with TRBD1 matching over 8 bases. CDR3 length: 13 residues. The germline CDR1 and CDR2 sequences are SQVTM and ANQGSEA. J was trimmed by 2 bases and V by 6 bases; bases with no gene match: 6. The CDR3 bases are TGCAGCGTGGACAGGGCGACGGCCTACGAGCAGTACTTC. Amino acids: CSVDRATAYEQYF.